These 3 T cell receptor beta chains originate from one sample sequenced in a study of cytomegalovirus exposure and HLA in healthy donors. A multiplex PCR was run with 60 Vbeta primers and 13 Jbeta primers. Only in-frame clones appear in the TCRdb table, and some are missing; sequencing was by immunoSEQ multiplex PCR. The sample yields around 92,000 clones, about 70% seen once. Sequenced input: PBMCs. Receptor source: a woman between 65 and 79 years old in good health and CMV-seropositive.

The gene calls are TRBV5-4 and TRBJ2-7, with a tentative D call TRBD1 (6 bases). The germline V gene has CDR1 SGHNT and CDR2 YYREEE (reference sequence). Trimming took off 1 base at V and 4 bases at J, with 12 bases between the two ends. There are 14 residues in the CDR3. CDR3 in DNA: TGTGCCAGCAGCTTGTCCACAGGGCAGTACGAGCAGTACTTC. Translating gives CASSLSTGQYEQYF.

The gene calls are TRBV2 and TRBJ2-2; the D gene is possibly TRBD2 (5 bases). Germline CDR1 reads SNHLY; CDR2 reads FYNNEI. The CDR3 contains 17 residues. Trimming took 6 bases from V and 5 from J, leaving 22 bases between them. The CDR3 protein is CASSDVTQLDYTGELFF. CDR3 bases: TGTGCCAGCAGCGATGTAACGCAACTAGATTATACCGGGGAGCTGTTTTTT.

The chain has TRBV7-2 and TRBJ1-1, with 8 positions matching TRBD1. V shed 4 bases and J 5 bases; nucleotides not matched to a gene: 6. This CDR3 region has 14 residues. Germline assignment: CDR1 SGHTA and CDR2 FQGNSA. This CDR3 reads CASSSITGGTEAFF. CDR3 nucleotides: TGTGCCAGCAGCTCTATTACAGGGGGAACTGAAGCTTTCTTT.